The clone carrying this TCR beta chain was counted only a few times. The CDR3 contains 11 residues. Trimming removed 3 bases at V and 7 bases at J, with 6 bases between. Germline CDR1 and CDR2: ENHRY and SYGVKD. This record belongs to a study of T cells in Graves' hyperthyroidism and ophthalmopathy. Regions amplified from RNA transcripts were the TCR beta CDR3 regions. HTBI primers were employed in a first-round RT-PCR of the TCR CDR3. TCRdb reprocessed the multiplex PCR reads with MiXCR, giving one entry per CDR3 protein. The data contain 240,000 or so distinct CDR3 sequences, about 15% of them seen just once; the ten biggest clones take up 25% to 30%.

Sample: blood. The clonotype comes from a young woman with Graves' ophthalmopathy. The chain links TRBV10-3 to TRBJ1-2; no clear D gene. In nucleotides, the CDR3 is TGTGCCATCAGTGACGGAGGTGGCTACACCTTC. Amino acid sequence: CAISDGGGYTF.